These 18 T cell receptor beta chains share one sample of origin, sequenced in a study of CD8+ T cells in alopecia areata. RNA was isolated and reverse transcribed to cDNA, the sequencing template. The protocol was immunoSEQ multiplex PCR, while the TCRdb copy is restricted to in-frame clones and leaves out a portion. The sample yields a few hundred thousand clones, approximately 45% seen once. Treatment of the sample: oral pan-JAK inhibitor, 5-10 mg twice daily. The sample was CD4+ T cells sorted from blood, taken at approximately week 37, from a patient treated with tofacitinib. These receptors all come from a human donor with alopecia areata.

This clone was observed a few times. J is TRBJ1-1 and V is TRBV6-5; no firm D call. Trimming removed 8 bases at V and 1 base at J, with 8 bases between. Germline values: CDR1 MNHEY, CDR2 SVGAGI. The CDR3 extends over 12 amino acids. This chain's CDR3 is CASFRGNTEAFF. CDR3 nucleotide sequence: TGTGCCAGCTTCCGGGGGAACACTGAAGCTTTCTTT.

The rearrangement links TRBV6-5 to TRBJ2-3, with D tentatively TRBD2 (7 bases). CDR1 and CDR2 from the germline V gene are MNHEY and SVGAGI. The length of the CDR3 is 14 residues. V was shortened by 8 bases and J by 3 bases, with 15 bases between the two germline ends. The DNA of the CDR3 is TGTGCCAGCCACAGGGAGGGCTTAACAGATACGCAGTATTTT. Protein: CASHREGLTDTQYF.

The V call is TRBV5-1, the J call TRBJ2-3; D remains ambiguous. V lost 2 bases and J 3 bases, leaving 13 bases between the germline ends. The CDR3 runs 15 residues. Germline CDR1 is SGHRS and CDR2 is YFSETQ. The CDR3 sequence: CASSLGAGLTDTQYF. The DNA of the CDR3 is TGCGCCAGCAGCTTAGGTGCCGGCCTGACAGATACGCAGTATTTT.

This clone appeared a few times. This chain links TRBV6-5 with TRBJ1-1; D remains unclear. The CDR3 runs 13 residues. V lost 3 bases and J lost 3, with 8 bases in between. In germline, CDR1 is MNHEY, CDR2 SVGAGI. CDR3 nucleotides: TGTGCCAGCAGTTATCGGCGTTACACTGAAGCTTTCTTT. Translating it yields CASSYRRYTEAFF.

This clone was seen more than once but under ten times. The chain carries TRBV28 and TRBJ2-5; D unresolved. CDR1 is MDHEN and CDR2 is SYDVKM in the germline V gene. The CDR3 length is 13 residues. V dropped 7 bases and J dropped 5 bases, with 14 bases sitting between them. Here the CDR3 DNA reads TGTGCCAGCAAGGGTAGGGCTCGGGAGACCCAGTACTTC. Protein sequence: CASKGRARETQYF.

In its sample, this clone was seen many times. The chain employs TRBV19 and TRBJ2-1; no reliable D call. CDR3 length equals 14 residues. Trimming removed 2 bases from V and 7 bases from J, with 12 bases in between. The germline gives CDR1 LNHDA, CDR2 SQIVND (reference sequence). CDR3 protein: CASSINYYSNEQFF. The CDR3 coding sequence is TGTGCCAGTAGTATAAATTACTATTCGAATGAGCAGTTCTTC.

This clone was observed many times. J is TRBJ2-7 and V is TRBV2; no definite D call. V shed 1 base and J shed 0 bases, with 7 bases lying between them. The CDR3 covers 14 residues. Looked up from germline, CDR1 is SNHLY and CDR2 is FYNNEI. As DNA, the CDR3 is TGTGCCAGCAGTGAAGGGGAACACTCCTACGAGCAGTACTTC. As protein: CASSEGEHSYEQYF.

This chain connects TRBV30 to TRBJ2-7, with D uncertain. From germline, CDR1 is GTSNPN and CDR2 SVGIG (reference sequence). This CDR3 spans 12 amino acids. V lost 2 bases to trimming and J lost 6 bases, with 11 bases between them. CDR3 residues: CAWSNVAGEQYF. In DNA form, the CDR3 reads TGTGCCTGGAGTAACGTGGCCGGCGAGCAGTACTTC. Complete variable domain (other parts from reference TRBV30 and TRBJ2-7): SQTIHQWPATLVQPVGSPLSLECTVEGTSNPNLYWYRQAAGRGLQLLFYSVGIGQISSEVPQNLSASRPQDRQFILSSKKLLLSDSGFYLCAWSNVAGEQYFGPGTRLTVT.

The chain uses TRBV29-1 and TRBJ1-1; 7 nucleotides match TRBD1. The CDR3 consists of 12 residues. Trimming took 3 bases from V and 10 from J; bases not matched to a gene: 8. Germline CDR1 is SQVTM and CDR2 is ANQGSEA. This chain's CDR3 is CSVDTGDWGAFF. In DNA, the CDR3 is TGCAGCGTTGATACAGGGGACTGGGGAGCTTTCTTT.

In its sample, this clone was seen a few times. The genes are TRBV10-3 and TRBJ2-7; 7 positions match TRBD2. The CDR3 loop spans 14 amino acids. V lost 2 bases, J lost 3 bases, and 4 bases stayed unmatched. Germline loops: CDR1 ENHRY, CDR2 SYGVKD. In DNA, the CDR3 is TGTGCCATCAGTGAGGGCGGGAGTTTCTACGAGCAGTACTTC. As protein: CAISEGGSFYEQYF.

The V and J genes are TRBV29-1 and TRBJ2-5; no reliable D call. Trimming removed 7 bases from V and 5 bases from J, with 8 bases in between. CDR1 is SQVTM and CDR2 is ANQGSEA in the germline V gene. This CDR3 comprises 10 residues. The DNA for the CDR3 is TGCAGCGCCCCGAGCGAGACCCAGTACTTC. As protein: CSAPSETQYF.

This clone was detected only a few times. This chain joins TRBV14 and TRBJ2-5; a possible D gene is TRBD1 (6 bases). Germline assignment: CDR1 SGHDN and CDR2 FVKESK. V was clipped by 0 bases and J by 4 bases, with 18 bases between them. This CDR3 has 17 amino acids. This CDR3 is CASSQDLTGKVSETQYF. CDR3 coding DNA: TGTGCCAGCAGCCAAGATCTAACAGGGAAGGTGTCAGAGACCCAGTACTTC.

The chain carries TRBV5-1 and TRBJ2-4; 11 positions agree with TRBD1. CDR1 and CDR2 (germline): SGHRS, YFSETQ. The CDR3 totals 17 residues. The ends lost 0 bases at V and 8 bases at J; junction bases unmatched: 10. CDR3 nucleotide sequence: TGCGCCAGCAGCTTGGAGGACAGGGGGCGCGGTTTTGACATTCAGTACTTC. Its translation is CASSLEDRGRGFDIQYF.

The chain has TRBV9 and TRBJ2-7; TRBD1 matches at 9 bases. The germline V gene encodes CDR1 SGDLS and CDR2 YYNGEE. The CDR3 runs to 16 residues. V lost 4 bases, J lost 6 bases, and 14 bases stayed unmatched. As DNA, the CDR3 is TGTGCCAGCAGCCCCGGATCGGACAGGGGAGGCGTCGAGCAGTACTTC. It specifies CASSPGSDRGGVEQYF.

CDR3: CASSLLRADTQYF. The CDR3 nucleotides read TGCGCCAGCAGCCTTCTGCGGGCAGATACGCAGTATTTT. V usage is TRBV5-1 and J usage is TRBJ2-3, with TRBD2 as a possible D gene (5 bases). The V gene lost 4 bases and the J gene lost 4 bases, with 10 bases spanning the gap. Germline lookup yields CDR1 SGHRS and CDR2 YFSETQ. The CDR3 sequence is 13 residues long.

The sample holds a few counts of this clone. The rearrangement joins TRBV4-3 to TRBJ2-1; no definite D call. The V end was cut by 1 base, the J end by 6 bases, with 10 bases between. The CDR3 totals 14 residues. Germline V gene lookup returns CDR1 LGHNA and CDR2 YSLEER. In nucleotides, the CDR3 is TGCGCCAGCAGCCAAGGGTACACTGCCAATGAGCAGTTCTTC. Translating it yields CASSQGYTANEQFF.

The chain links TRBV29-1 to TRBJ1-1; TRBD1 matches at 7 bases. Germline V lookup: CDR1 SQVTM, CDR2 ANQGSEA. The CDR3 extends over 16 amino acids. V trimming: 6 bases; J trimming: 3 bases; junction bases outside the gene matches: 16. The DNA of the CDR3 is TGCAGCGTCAACGGCGGGTCCCGACAGGGCCACACTGAAGCTTTCTTT. Translating gives CSVNGGSRQGHTEAFF. The full variable domain, completed using reference TRBV29-1 and TRBJ1-1, is SAVISQKPSRDICQRGTSLTIQCQVDSQVTMMFWYRQQPGQSLTLIATANQGSEATYESGFVIDKFPISRPNLTFSTLTVSNMSPEDSSIYLCSVNGGSRQGHTEAFFGQGTRLTVV.

The chain joins TRBV29-1 to TRBJ2-1, with TRBD1 identical over 9 bases. This CDR3 has 15 amino acids. J gave up 12 bases and V 6 bases, and 18 bases lay outside the gene matches. The V gene's germline CDR1 is SQVTM and CDR2 ANQGSEA. The CDR3 DNA follows: TGCAGCGTAACATTGGAACAGGGGGCCTGGCTGGCGCAGTTCTTC. It yields the protein CSVTLEQGAWLAQFF.